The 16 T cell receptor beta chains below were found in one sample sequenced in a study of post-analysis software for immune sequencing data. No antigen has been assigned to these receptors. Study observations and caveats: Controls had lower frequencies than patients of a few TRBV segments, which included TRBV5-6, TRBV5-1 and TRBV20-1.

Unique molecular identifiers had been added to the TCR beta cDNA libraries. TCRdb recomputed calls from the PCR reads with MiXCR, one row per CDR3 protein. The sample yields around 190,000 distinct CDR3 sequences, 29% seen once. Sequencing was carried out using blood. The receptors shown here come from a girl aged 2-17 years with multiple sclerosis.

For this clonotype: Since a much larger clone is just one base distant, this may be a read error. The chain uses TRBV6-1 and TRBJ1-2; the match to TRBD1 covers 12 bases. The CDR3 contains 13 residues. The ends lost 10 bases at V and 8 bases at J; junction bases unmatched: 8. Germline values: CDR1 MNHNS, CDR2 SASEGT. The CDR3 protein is CANRGQGAGGYTF. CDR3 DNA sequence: TGTGCCAACAGGGGACAGGGGGCCGGCGGCTACACCTTC.

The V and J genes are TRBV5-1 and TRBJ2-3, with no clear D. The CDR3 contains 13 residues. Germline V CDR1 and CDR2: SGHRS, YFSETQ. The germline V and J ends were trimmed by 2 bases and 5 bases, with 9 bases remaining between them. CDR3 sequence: CASSLDPRDTQYF. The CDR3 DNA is TGCGCCAGCAGCTTAGACCCCCGAGATACGCAGTATTTT.

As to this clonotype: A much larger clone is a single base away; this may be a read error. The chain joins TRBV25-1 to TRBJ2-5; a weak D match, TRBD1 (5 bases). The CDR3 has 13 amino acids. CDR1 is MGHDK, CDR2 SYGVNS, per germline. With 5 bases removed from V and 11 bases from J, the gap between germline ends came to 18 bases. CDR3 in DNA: TGTGCCAGCAGTTTAGGGGTTCCCTACGGGCAGTACTTC. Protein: CASSLGVPYGQYF. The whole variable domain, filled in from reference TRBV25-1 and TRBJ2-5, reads EADIYQTPRYLVIGTGKKITLECSQTMGHDKMYWYQQDPGMELHLIHYSYGVNSTEKGDLSSESTVSRIRTEHFPLTLESARPSHTSQYLCASSLGVPYGQYFGPGTRLLVL.

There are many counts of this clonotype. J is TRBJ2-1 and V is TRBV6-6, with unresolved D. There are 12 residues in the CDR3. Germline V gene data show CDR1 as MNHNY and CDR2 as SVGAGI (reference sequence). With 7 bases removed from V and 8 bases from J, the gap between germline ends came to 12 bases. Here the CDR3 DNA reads TGTGCCAGCAAGAGGAGACTGGATGAGCAGTTCTTC. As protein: CASKRRLDEQFF.

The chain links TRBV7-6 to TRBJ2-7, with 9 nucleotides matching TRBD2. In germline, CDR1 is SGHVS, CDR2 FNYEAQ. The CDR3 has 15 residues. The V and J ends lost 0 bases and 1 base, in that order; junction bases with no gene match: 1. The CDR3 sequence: CASSLASGGSYEQYF. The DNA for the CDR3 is TGTGCCAGCAGCTTAGCTAGCGGGGGTTCCTACGAGCAGTACTTC. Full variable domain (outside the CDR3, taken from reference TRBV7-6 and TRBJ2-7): GAGVSQSPRYKVTKRGQDVALRCDPISGHVSLYWYRQALGQGPEFLTYFNYEAQQDKSGLPNDRFSAERPEGSISTLTIQRTEQRDSAMYRCASSLASGGSYEQYFGPGTRLTVT.

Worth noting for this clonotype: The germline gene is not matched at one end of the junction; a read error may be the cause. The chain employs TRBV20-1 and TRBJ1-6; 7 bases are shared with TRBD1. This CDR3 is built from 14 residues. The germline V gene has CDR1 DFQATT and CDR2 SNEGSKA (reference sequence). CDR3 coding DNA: TGCAGTGCTATGCGGGACAGTGATAATTCGCCCCTCCACTTT. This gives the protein CSAMRDSDNSPLHF.

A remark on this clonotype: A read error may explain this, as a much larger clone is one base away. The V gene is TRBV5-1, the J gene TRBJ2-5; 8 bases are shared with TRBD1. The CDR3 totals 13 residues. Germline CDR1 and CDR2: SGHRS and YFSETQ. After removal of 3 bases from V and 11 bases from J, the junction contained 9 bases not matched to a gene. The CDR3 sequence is CASSSDRGRKQYF. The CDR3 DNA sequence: TGCGCCAGCAGCTCAGACAGGGGCCGGAAGCAGTACTTC.

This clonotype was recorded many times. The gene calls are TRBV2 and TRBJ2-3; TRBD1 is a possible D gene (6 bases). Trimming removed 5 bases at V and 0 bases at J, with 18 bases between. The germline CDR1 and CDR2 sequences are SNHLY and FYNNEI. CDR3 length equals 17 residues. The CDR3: CASSNHRVPGSTDTQYF. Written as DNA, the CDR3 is TGTGCCAGCAGTAACCACAGGGTTCCCGGAAGCACAGATACGCAGTATTTT.

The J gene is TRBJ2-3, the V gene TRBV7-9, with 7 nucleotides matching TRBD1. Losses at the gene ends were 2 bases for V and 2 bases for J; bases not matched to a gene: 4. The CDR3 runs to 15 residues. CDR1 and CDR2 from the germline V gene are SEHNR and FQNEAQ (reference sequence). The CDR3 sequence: CASSLRDSNTDTQYF. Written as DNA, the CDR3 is TGTGCCAGCAGCTTACGGGACAGTAACACAGATACGCAGTATTTT.

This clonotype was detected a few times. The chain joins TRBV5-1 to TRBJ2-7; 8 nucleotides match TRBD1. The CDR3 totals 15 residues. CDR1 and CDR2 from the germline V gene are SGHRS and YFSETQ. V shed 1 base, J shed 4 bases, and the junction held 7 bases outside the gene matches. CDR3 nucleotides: TGCGCCAGCAGCTTGATCGGGACAGGAGGGTACGAGCAGTACTTC. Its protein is CASSLIGTGGYEQYF.

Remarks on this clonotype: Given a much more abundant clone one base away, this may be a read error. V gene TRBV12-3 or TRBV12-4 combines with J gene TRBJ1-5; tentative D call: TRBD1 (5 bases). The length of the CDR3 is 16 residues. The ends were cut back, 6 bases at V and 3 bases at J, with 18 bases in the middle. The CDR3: CASSLGHALSNQPQHF. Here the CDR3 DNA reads TGTGCCAGCAGCCTCGGACATGCCCTTTCCAATCAGCCCCAGCATTTT.

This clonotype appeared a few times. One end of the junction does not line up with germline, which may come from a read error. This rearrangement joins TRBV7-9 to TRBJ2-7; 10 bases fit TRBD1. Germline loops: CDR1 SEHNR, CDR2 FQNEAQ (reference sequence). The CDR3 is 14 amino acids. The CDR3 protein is CAGSLGDRGYEQYF. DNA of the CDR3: TGTGCCGGCAGCTTAGGGGACAGGGGATACGAGCAGTACTTC.

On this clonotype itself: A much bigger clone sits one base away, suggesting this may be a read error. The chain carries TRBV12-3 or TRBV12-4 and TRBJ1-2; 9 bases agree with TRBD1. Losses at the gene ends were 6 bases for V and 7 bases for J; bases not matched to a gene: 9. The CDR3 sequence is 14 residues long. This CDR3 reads CASRGTGLSGGYTF. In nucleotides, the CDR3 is TGTGCCAGCAGGGGGACAGGGTTATCTGGTGGCTACACCTTC.

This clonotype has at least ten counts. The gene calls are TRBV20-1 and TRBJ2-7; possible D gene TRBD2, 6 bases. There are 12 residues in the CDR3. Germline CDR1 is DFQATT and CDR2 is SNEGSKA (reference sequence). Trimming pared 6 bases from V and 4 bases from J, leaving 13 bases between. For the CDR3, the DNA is TGCAGTGCCCGAGGGACTCGTTACGAGCAGTACTTC. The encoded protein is CSARGTRYEQYF.

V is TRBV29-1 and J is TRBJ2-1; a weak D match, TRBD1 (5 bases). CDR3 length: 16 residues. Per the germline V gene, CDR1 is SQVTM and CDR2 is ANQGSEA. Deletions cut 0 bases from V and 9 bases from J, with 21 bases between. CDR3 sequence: CSVEDRVDSSQGEQFF. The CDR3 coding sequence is TGCAGCGTTGAAGACCGGGTCGATTCGAGCCAGGGTGAGCAGTTCTTC.

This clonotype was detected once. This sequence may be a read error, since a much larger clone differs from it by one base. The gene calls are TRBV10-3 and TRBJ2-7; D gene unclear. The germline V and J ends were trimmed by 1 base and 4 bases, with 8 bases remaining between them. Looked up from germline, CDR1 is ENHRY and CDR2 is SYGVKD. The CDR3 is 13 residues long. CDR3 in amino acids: CAISELLEYEQYF. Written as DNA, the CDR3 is TGTGCCATCAGTGAGTTGCTGGAGTACGAGCAGTACTTC.